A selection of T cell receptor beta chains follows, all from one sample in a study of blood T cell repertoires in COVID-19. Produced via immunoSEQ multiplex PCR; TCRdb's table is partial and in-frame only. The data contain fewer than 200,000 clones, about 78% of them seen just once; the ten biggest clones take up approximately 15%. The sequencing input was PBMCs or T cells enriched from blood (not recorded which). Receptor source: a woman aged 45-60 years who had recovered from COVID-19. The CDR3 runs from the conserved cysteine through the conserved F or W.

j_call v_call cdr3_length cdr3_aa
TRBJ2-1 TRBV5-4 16 CASSWALAGVSNEQFF
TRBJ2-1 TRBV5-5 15 CASSSQRGSYNEQFF
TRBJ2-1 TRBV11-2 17 CASSLVRGLAGVNEQFF
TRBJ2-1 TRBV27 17 CASSRIQDPGGYNEQFF
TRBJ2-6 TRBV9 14 CASSSISGANVLTF
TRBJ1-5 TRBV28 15 CASSLWGGSNQPQHF
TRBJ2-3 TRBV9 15 CASSGGQRVTDTQYF
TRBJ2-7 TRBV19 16 CASSITSGRSGYEQYF
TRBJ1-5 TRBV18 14 CASSVREGNQPQHF
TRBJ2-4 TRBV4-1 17 CASSQDHQGAAKNIQYF
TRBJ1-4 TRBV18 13 CASSPTGKEKLFF
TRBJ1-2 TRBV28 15 CASSLPSDSGYGYTF
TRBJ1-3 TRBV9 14 CASNPGSSGNTIYF
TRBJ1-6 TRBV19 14 CASTGWAGNSPLHF
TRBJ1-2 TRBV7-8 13 CASSLRTGYGYTF
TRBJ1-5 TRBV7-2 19 CASSVQDHRARIGNQPQHF